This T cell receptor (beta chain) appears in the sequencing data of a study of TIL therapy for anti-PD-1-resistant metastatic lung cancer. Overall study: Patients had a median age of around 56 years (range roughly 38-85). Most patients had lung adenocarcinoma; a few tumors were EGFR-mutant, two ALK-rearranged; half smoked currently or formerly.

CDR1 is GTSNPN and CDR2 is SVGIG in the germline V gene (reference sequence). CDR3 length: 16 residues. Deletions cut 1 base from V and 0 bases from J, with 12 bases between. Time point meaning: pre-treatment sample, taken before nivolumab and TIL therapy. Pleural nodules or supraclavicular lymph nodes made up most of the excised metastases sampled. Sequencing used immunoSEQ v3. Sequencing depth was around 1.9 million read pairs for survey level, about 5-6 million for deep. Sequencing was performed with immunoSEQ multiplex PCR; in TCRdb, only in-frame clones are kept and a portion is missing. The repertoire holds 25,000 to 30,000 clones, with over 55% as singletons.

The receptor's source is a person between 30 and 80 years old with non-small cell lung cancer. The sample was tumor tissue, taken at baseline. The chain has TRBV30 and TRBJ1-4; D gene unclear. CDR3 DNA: TGTGCCTGGAGTGGGGAGGACTGGGCAACTAATGAAAAACTGTTTTTT. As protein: CAWSGEDWATNEKLFF. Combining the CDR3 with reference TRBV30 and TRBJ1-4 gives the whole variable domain SQTIHQWPATLVQPVGSPLSLECTVEGTSNPNLYWYRQAAGRGLQLLFYSVGIGQISSEVPQNLSASRPQDRQFILSSKKLLLSDSGFYLCAWSGEDWATNEKLFFGSGTQLSVL.